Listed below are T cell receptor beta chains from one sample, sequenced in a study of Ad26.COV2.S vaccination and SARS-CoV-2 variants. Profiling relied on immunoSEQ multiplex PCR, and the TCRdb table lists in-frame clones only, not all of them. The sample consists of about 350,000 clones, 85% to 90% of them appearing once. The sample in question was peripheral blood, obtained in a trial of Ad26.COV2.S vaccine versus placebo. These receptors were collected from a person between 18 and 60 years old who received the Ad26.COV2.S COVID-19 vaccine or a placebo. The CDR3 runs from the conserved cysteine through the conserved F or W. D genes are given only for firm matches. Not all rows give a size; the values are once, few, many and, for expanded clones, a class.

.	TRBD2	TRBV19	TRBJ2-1	CASSRLAGELNEQFF	TGTGCCAGTAGCCGACTAGCGGGAGAACTCAATGAGCAGTTCTTC
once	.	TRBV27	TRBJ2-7	CASSLRWGSTSLYEQYF	TGTGCCAGCAGTTTAAGATGGGGGTCGACTTCGCTCTACGAGCAGTACTTC
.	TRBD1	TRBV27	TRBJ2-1	CASREGPGGLWDEQFF	TGTGCCAGCAGAGAGGGGCCAGGGGGCTTGTGGGATGAGCAGTTCTTC
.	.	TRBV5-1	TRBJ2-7	CASSLTPEAGITLYF	TGCGCCAGCAGCTTGACCCCCGAGGCGGGGATCACCTTGTACTTC
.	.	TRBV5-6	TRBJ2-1	CASSLDRVHEQFF	TGTGCCAGCAGCTTGGACAGGGTCCATGAGCAGTTCTTC
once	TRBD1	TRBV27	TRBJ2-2	CASGDYRDRGESGELFF	TGTGCCAGCGGAGATTACCGGGACAGGGGGGAAAGCGGGGAGCTGTTTTTT
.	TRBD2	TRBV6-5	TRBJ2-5	CASSYSISGGRETQYF	TGTGCCAGCAGTTACTCGATTAGCGGGGGCCGTGAGACCCAGTACTTC
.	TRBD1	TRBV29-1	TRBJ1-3	CSVTGGASGNTIYF	TGCAGCGTTACAGGGGGCGCGTCGGGAAACACCATATATTTT
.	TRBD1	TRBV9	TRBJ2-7	CASSVGQGSPYEQYF	TGTGCCAGCAGCGTTGGACAGGGTAGCCCTTACGAGCAGTACTTC
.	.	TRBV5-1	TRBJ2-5	CASSLVGLSQETQYF	TGCGCCAGCAGCTTGGTGGGTCTTTCTCAAGAGACCCAGTACTTC
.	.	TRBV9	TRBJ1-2	CASSGHYGYTF	TGTGCCAGCAGCGGCCATTATGGCTACACCTTC
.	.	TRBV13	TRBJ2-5	CASSFRRTGKETQYF	TGTGCCAGCAGCTTCCGCCGGACTGGAAAAGAGACCCAGTACTTC
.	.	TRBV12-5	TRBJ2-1	CASGLDRGGYNEQFF	TGTGCTAGTGGTTTGGACAGGGGGGGCTACAATGAGCAGTTCTTC
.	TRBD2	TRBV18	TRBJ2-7	CASSRGLAGDEQYF	TGTGCCAGCTCACGGGGACTAGCGGGAGACGAGCAGTACTTC
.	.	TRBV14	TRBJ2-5	CASSQDRISRDIGETQYF	TGTGCCAGCAGCCAAGATAGAATCAGCAGGGACATTGGAGAGACCCAGTACTTC
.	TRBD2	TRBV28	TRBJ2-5	CASSLSPGAGDLEETQYF	TGTGCCAGCAGTTTATCTCCAGGAGCGGGAGATCTAGAAGAGACCCAGTACTTC
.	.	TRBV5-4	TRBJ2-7	CASSLGAGINRNEQYF	TGTGCCAGCAGCTTGGGCGCTGGGATAAATCGGAACGAGCAGTACTTC
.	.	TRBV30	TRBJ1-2	CAWAQGVGGYTF	TGTGCCTGGGCACAGGGAGTAGGTGGCTACACCTTC
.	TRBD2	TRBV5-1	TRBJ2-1	CASKVAGGSYNEQFF	TGCGCCAGCAAGGTAGCGGGAGGCTCCTACAATGAGCAGTTCTTC
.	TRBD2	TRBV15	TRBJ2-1	CATSRERSGFYNEQFF	TGTGCCACCAGCAGAGAGCGTAGCGGGTTTTACAATGAGCAGTTCTTC
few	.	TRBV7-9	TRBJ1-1	CASSLGGGGDTEAFF	TGTGCCAGCAGCTTAGGCGGGGGAGGAGACACTGAAGCTTTCTTT
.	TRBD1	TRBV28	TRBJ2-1	CASSFWDRDSNEQFF	TGTGCCAGCAGTTTCTGGGACAGGGACTCTAATGAGCAGTTCTTC
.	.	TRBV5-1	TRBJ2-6	CASSLTAANSGANVLTF	TGCGCCAGCAGCTTGACGGCAGCAAACTCTGGGGCCAACGTCCTGACTTTC
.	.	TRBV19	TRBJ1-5	CASSWGRDQPQHF	TGTGCCAGTAGTTGGGGGCGGGATCAGCCCCAGCATTTT
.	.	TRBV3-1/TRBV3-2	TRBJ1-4	CASPPDPNEKLFF	TGTGCCAGCCCCCCAGACCCTAATGAAAAACTGTTTTTT
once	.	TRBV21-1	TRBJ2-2	CASSNPDWRQTGELFF	TGTGCCAGCAGCAATCCGGACTGGCGCCAAACCGGGGAGCTGTTTTTT
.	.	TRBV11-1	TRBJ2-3	CASSSQGQGSDTQYF	TGTGCCAGCAGCTCTCAGGGGCAGGGGTCAGATACGCAGTATTTT
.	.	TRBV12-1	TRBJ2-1	CASSFAPENRVKSYNEQFF	TGTGCCAGCAGCTTCGCCCCGGAAAACAGGGTAAAGTCCTACAATGAGCAGTTCTTC